These T cell receptor beta chains were read from a single sample in a study of T cell responses to AZD1222 COVID-19 vaccine. Libraries were prepared by immunoSEQ multiplex PCR; TCRdb keeps only in-frame clonotypes and omits some of them. The sample shows approximately 140,000 clones, around nine tenths of them seen only once. This specimen consisted of peripheral blood, obtained on day 0 of AZD1222 vaccination. The receptors derive from an adult in good health. CDR3s include the opening cysteine and the closing phenylalanine or tryptophan. D genes are given only for firm matches. The size of a clone is reported for some rows only, either as once, few or many, or as a class for expanded clones.

>TRBD1|TRBV2|NA|TRBJ1-4
TGTGCCAGCAGGGTGGACAGGGGGTCGGCTAATGAAAAACTGTTTTTT
CASRVDRGSANEKLFF
>NA|TRBV5-1|NA|TRBJ1-6
TGCGCCAGCAGCTTGGTTTTTGGAGGGGGATCACCCCTCCACTTT
CASSLVFGGGSPLHF
>NA|TRBV19|once|TRBJ1-2
TGTGCCAGTAGTCGGGGAGAGATCTTTCCTTATGGCTACACCTTC
CASSRGEIFPYGYTF
>NA|TRBV7-3|NA|TRBJ2-7
TGTGCCAGCAGCTTAACGGTTGGAGTTCTCTACGAGCAGTACTTC
CASSLTVGVLYEQYF
>TRBD1|TRBV7-9|NA|TRBJ2-7
TGTGCCAGCAGCACTACCGGGACAGGGCTCCACGAGCAGTACTTC
CASSTTGTGLHEQYF
>NA|TRBV27|once|TRBJ2-5
TGTGCCAGCAGTCCAGGGCCTCAAGAGACCCAGTACTTC
CASSPGPQETQYF
>TRBD2|TRBV6-2/TRBV6-3|NA|TRBJ2-1
TGTGCCAGCAGCCGACTAGCGGGGGGGCCTATCCCCCAGTTCTTC
CASSRLAGGPIPQFF
>TRBD2|TRBV24-1|NA|TRBJ2-1
TGTGCCACCAGTGACCGACTAGCGAATAAGGTCCATGAGCAGTTCTTC
CATSDRLANKVHEQFF
>TRBD1|TRBV5-1|NA|TRBJ2-1
TGCGCCAGCCAAAATAGAGGGGGCGTTAATGAGCAGTTCTTC
CASQNRGGVNEQFF
>NA|TRBV19|NA|TRBJ2-2
TGTGCCAGTACTTGGGGCAGGGACGCCGGGGAGCTGTTTTTT
CASTWGRDAGELFF
>NA|TRBV6-5|NA|TRBJ2-3
TGTGCCAGCAATCGAGGAGATACGCAGTATTTT
CASNRGDTQYF
>NA|TRBV5-1|NA|TRBJ2-7
TGCGCCAGCAGCTTGGCCTCTCTCGGAACCTCTAATTCCTACGAGCAGTACTTC
CASSLASLGTSNSYEQYF
>NA|TRBV19|NA|TRBJ1-5
TGTGCCAGTGCTTGGGGTAACAATCAGCCCCAGCATTTT
CASAWGNNQPQHF
>TRBD1|TRBV2|NA|TRBJ2-7
TGTGCCAGCAGTACCCAGGGGGACGGATCTGCGCGGAAGGAGTACTTC
CASSTQGDGSARKEYF
>TRBD1|TRBV5-4|NA|TRBJ2-1
TGTGCCAGCACAGGGGGCGGGGATGAGCAGTTCTTC
CASTGGGDEQFF
>NA|TRBV7-9|NA|TRBJ1-2
TGTGCCAGCAGCTTAGGAAAGGGGGTAGCTTACACCTTC
CASSLGKGVAYTF
>NA|TRBV7-8|NA|TRBJ2-2
TGTGCCAGCAGCTTTAGGGATGATGGGGGCGGGGAGCTGTTTTTT
CASSFRDDGGGELFF
>NA|TRBV5-6|NA|TRBJ2-7
TGTGCCAGCAGCTTGGCCTATCGGTCAGACTCCTACGAGCAGTACTTC
CASSLAYRSDSYEQYF
>NA|TRBV11-2|NA|TRBJ2-3
TGTGCCAGCAGCCCTTCCCAGGTATTAACGTCCACAGATACGCAGTATTTT
CASSPSQVLTSTDTQYF
>TRBD1|TRBV28|NA|TRBJ2-7
TGTGCCAGCAGTTGGTCCCCCTGGGACAGTCCCACATCCTACGAGCAGTACTTC
CASSWSPWDSPTSYEQYF
>NA|TRBV2|NA|TRBJ1-1
TGTGCCAGCAGGCAGGAAGGGGTGAACACTGAAGCTTTCTTT
CASRQEGVNTEAFF
>NA|TRBV6-5|NA|TRBJ1-3
TGTGCCAGCAGCACAGGGCCCTCTGGAAACACCATATATTTT
CASSTGPSGNTIYF
>TRBD2|TRBV30|NA|TRBJ2-7
TGTGCCTGGAGTAAAGGTTTGACTAGCGGCGCCTACGAGCAGTACTTC
CAWSKGLTSGAYEQYF
>TRBD2|TRBV9|NA|TRBJ2-2
TGTGCCAGCAGCGTGACTCCGGGACTAGCGCAGACCGGGGAGCTGTTTTTT
CASSVTPGLAQTGELFF
>TRBD1|TRBV27|NA|TRBJ2-1
TGTGCCAGCAGTGGGTACCGGGACAGGGGAGTCGATGAGCAGTTCTTC
CASSGYRDRGVDEQFF
>NA|TRBV20-1|NA|TRBJ1-1
TGCAGTGCTAGTTCAGGAAATATGAACACTGAAGCTTTCTTT
CSASSGNMNTEAFF
>TRBD1|TRBV18|NA|TRBJ2-3
TGTGCCAGCTCACCCAAAGCAGGACAGGGGGGAAATACGCAGTATTTT
CASSPKAGQGGNTQYF
>TRBD2|TRBV9|NA|TRBJ2-5
TGTGCCAGCAGCACGAGGGGAGCGGGGGAGACCCAGTACTTC
CASSTRGAGETQYF
>NA|TRBV7-2|NA|TRBJ2-7
TGTGCCAGCAGTCCCAGGGTTTTTTCGAACGAGCAGTACTTC
CASSPRVFSNEQYF
>NA|TRBV18|NA|TRBJ2-5
TGTGCCAGCTCACCTTCCGGGACCTCCGGGACCCAGTACTTC
CASSPSGTSGTQYF
>NA|TRBV27|NA|TRBJ1-1
TGTGCCAGCAGCCATCCGGAGGGCCGGGTTGAAGCTTTCTTT
CASSHPEGRVEAFF
>NA|TRBV6-5|once|TRBJ1-2
TGTGCCACTAGTAGGGACGTCAGAGCTAACTATGGCTACACCTTC
CATSRDVRANYGYTF
>TRBD1|TRBV18|NA|TRBJ2-1
TGTGCCAGCTCATCCTACCCAGGACAGGGGTCCTACAATGAGCAGTTCTTC
CASSSYPGQGSYNEQFF
>NA|TRBV7-2|NA|TRBJ2-2
TGTGCCAGCAGCCAAGTTCGGGGCGCCGGGGAGCTGTTTTTT
CASSQVRGAGELFF
>NA|TRBV7-9|NA|TRBJ2-7
TGTGCCAGCAGCCCAGGGAACAGGATCTACGAGCAGTACTTC
CASSPGNRIYEQYF
>TRBD1|TRBV7-9|once|TRBJ1-1
TGTGCCAGCAGCCAGGGGGCGGCGGAAGCTTTCTTT
CASSQGAAEAFF
>NA|TRBV11-2|NA|TRBJ1-2
TGTGCCAGCAGCCCCAACGGCCGACAGGATGGCTACACCTTC
CASSPNGRQDGYTF
>NA|TRBV6-5|NA|TRBJ1-2
TGTGCCAGCAGTTACCTGGACCGGAACCCTGCCTATGGCTACACCTTC
CASSYLDRNPAYGYTF
>NA|TRBV19|NA|TRBJ1-2
TGTGCCAGTAGGACCGGGGGGTTTTCATTAGCAGGCTATGGCTACACCTTC
CASRTGGFSLAGYGYTF
>NA|TRBV30|once|TRBJ2-2
TGTGCCTGGAGTGTACTGGGAGAGCTGTTTTTT
CAWSVLGELFF
>TRBD1|TRBV6-5|NA|TRBJ1-2
TGTGCCAGCAGCCGCCGGACAGGGGCGGCTGGCTACACCTTC
CASSRRTGAAGYTF
>TRBD1|TRBV7-3|NA|TRBJ2-3
TGTGCCAGCAGCGACAGGGGCACAGATACGCAGTATTTT
CASSDRGTDTQYF
>NA|TRBV27|once|TRBJ2-5
TGTGCCAGCTCGGTCGGGTTGGCAGGAGGGCAAGAGACCCAGTACTTC
CASSVGLAGGQETQYF
>NA|TRBV14|NA|TRBJ2-7
TGTGCCAGCAGCCAAGAGTTGGCGATGGGGCAGTACTTC
CASSQELAMGQYF
>NA|TRBV5-5|NA|TRBJ2-7
TGTGCCAGCAGCTTGGAGACCCTTAACGAGCAGTACTTC
CASSLETLNEQYF
>NA|TRBV3-1/TRBV3-2|few|TRBJ1-1
TGTGCCAGCAGCCAAGGGGGGGCGTGGGGAGGAGCGCCTGAAGCTTTCTTT
CASSQGGAWGGAPEAFF
>TRBD1|TRBV6-2/TRBV6-3|few|TRBJ1-6
TGTGCCAGCAGTTACTCCCTTCCAGGGGGCGGTTCACCCCTCCACTTT
CASSYSLPGGGSPLHF
>TRBD1|TRBV27|NA|TRBJ1-4
TGTGCCAGCAGCCCCCGGCCGGGACAGGGGGCTAGGCTGGGTGAAAAACTGTTTTTT
CASSPRPGQGARLGEKLFF
>NA|TRBV25-1|NA|TRBJ1-1
TGTGCCAGCGGGGGCCGGGTGAACACTGAAGCTTTCTTT
CASGGRVNTEAFF
>NA|TRBV12-3/TRBV12-4|NA|TRBJ1-2
TGTGCCAGCAGTTCCCTTGGGGGGGAACGCTACACCTTC
CASSSLGGERYTF
>TRBD2|TRBV7-6|NA|TRBJ2-1
TGTGCCAGCAGCTTAGCGCCCGCGGGAGGGCCCGTCCTTTACAATGAGCAGTTCTTC
CASSLAPAGGPVLYNEQFF
>NA|TRBV5-1|NA|TRBJ1-2
TGCGCCAGCAGCCCCGTCACGAGGGCTCGCTACACCTTC
CASSPVTRARYTF
>NA|TRBV7-2|NA|TRBJ2-1
TGTGCCAGCAGCCCGGGACCTCCTCCTGAGCAGTTCTTC
CASSPGPPPEQFF
>NA|TRBV6-5|NA|TRBJ1-2
TGTGCCTCCTCCCTTCCTAAAAACTATGGCTACACCTTC
CASSLPKNYGYTF
>NA|TRBV7-2|NA|TRBJ1-1
TGTGCCAGCAGCTACGACACTGAAGCTTTCTTT
CASSYDTEAFF
>TRBD1|TRBV5-6|NA|TRBJ1-5
TGTGCCAGCAGCTTGGTTGGCAGGGGGCAAACCAGCAATCAGCCCCAGCATTTT
CASSLVGRGQTSNQPQHF
>NA|TRBV6-5|NA|TRBJ2-5
TGTGCCAGTCAACGGGACTTCCTCCAAGAGACCCAGTACTTC
CASQRDFLQETQYF
>NA|TRBV4-3|NA|TRBJ1-6
TGCGCCAGCAGCCAAGAACCTCCCTATAATTCACCCCTCCACTTT
CASSQEPPYNSPLHF